This T cell receptor beta chain was identified in a study of cytomegalovirus exposure and HLA in healthy donors. The CDR3 has 16 residues. V shed 7 bases, J shed 4 bases, and the junction held 10 bases outside the gene matches. Germline V gives CDR1 SNHLY, CDR2 FYNNEI. Comments on this clone: Antigen specificity is unknown.

Study-level results: In an earlier analysis, about 87% or about 30%: the productive usage of most TCR beta V segments. In a later analysis, common viral pathogens appeared linked to several of the most significant clusters. In a later analysis, TCR beta V- and J-gene trimming showed a link to a missense DCLRE1C variant.

The PCR ran on 60 Vbeta and 13 Jbeta primers. Sequencing used immunoSEQ multiplex PCR; TCRdb keeps in-frame clones, though not all of them. The sample shows some 87,000 clones, around 70% of them seen only once. The sequenced sample consisted of PBMCs. This chain uses TRBV2 with TRBJ2-5; 12 nucleotides agree with TRBD2. The clonotype was recovered from a woman between 45 and 65 years old in good health and CMV-seropositive. The CDR3 coding sequence is TGTGCCAGCACCGCGAACGGACTAGCGGGAATAGAGACCCAGTACTTC. Protein sequence: CASTANGLAGIETQYF.